The T cell receptor (beta chain) under discussion was sequenced for a study of T cell responses to AZD1222 COVID-19 vaccine. Study information: Second-dose intervals near 4 or 12 weeks were combined. General observations from the study: Donors were chiefly white British, with a greater number of females, and clonal diversity was perhaps underestimated. Researchers report vaccine-associated CD4 TCRs spanning spike, with dominance at 160-218 and 743-854. Following two doses of AZD1222, Spike-specific TCR breadth and depth rose.

About this clone itself: Its specificity is not known.

This CDR3 spans 13 amino acids. The germline CDR1 and CDR2 sequences are MDHEN and SYDVKM. Germline trimming cut 7 bases from V and 8 bases from J; bases unmatched to any gene: 7. TCRdb keeps only in-frame clones here, not all; method: immunoSEQ multiplex PCR. The data hold 90,000 to 110,000 clones, with roughly 88% observed a single time. The chain recombines TRBV28 with TRBJ1-2, with 10 bases matching TRBD1. Sequenced material: peripheral blood, taken on day 0 of AZD1222 vaccination. This TCR was sampled from an adult in good health. The CDR3 nucleotides read TGTGCCAGCACTCCGGGACAGGGGAGGGGCTACACCTTC. Translating gives CASTPGQGRGYTF.